What follows are 5 T cell receptor beta chains derived from one specimen sequenced in a study of spatial heterogeneity in lung cancer. This sample's time point: blood at routine non-recurrence follow-up after resection. One entry per CDR3 protein, called by TCRdb with MiXCR from the 5' RACE reads. Among about 94,000 distinct CDR3 sequences listed, approximately 19% were seen once. Specimen: PBMCs, collected at follow-up. These receptors all come from a male donor with early-stage non-small cell lung cancer.

V gene TRBV5-1 combines with J gene TRBJ2-3, with 8 bases identical to TRBD2. There are 17 residues in the CDR3. The V gene end was trimmed by 0 bases and the J gene end by 2 bases; junction bases not matched to a gene: 8. Germline CDR1 is SGHRS and CDR2 is YFSETQ. The CDR3 sequence is CASSLEGTRPNTDTQYF. CDR3 coding DNA: TGCGCCAGCAGCTTGGAAGGGACTAGGCCCAACACAGATACGCAGTATTTT.

This clonotype was detected ten times or more. V usage is TRBV24-1 and J usage is TRBJ1-5, with unresolved D. Germline V gene lookup returns CDR1 KGHDR and CDR2 SFDVKD. The CDR3 spans 14 residues. Deletions cut 6 bases from V and 0 bases from J, with 8 bases between. Here the CDR3 DNA reads TGTGCCACCAGTAGGTCTTTTAGCAATCAGCCCCAGCATTTT. Translating gives CATSRSFSNQPQHF.

This clonotype showed up just a few times. The genes are TRBV10-2 and TRBJ1-5, with 7 nucleotides matching TRBD1. The ends lost 3 bases at V and 4 bases at J; junction bases unmatched: 3. This CDR3 has 14 residues. Germline V gene sequence: CDR1 WSHSY, CDR2 SAAADI. The CDR3 here is CASSEPGQNQPQHF. CDR3 in DNA: TGCGCCAGCAGTGAACCGGGACAGAATCAGCCCCAGCATTTT.

V and J are TRBV6-5 and TRBJ2-1; D not certain. Germline V gene data show CDR1 as MNHEY and CDR2 as SVGAGI. CDR3 length equals 15 residues. The V and J ends lost 0 bases and 2 bases respectively, with 8 bases between them. The CDR3 loop is CASSYSKTPYNEQFF. Written as DNA, the CDR3 is TGTGCCAGCAGTTACTCGAAAACCCCCTACAATGAGCAGTTCTTC.

The chain carries TRBV7-2 and TRBJ1-2; D gene ambiguous. Between the trimmed V and J ends, which lost 5 bases and 8 bases, there was a span of 12 bases. The CDR3 is 12 residues long. From germline, CDR1 is SGHTA and CDR2 FQGNSA. DNA for the CDR3: TGTGCCAGCAGCCTAAGCCCTCGAGGCTACACCTTC. Translating it yields CASSLSPRGYTF.